Below, 8 T cell receptor beta chains from the same sample are listed, as sequenced in a study of T cell responses to AZD1222 COVID-19 vaccine. Generated by immunoSEQ multiplex PCR, the TCRdb table keeps only in-frame clones and is missing some. This table holds 98,000 or so clones, roughly 92% found once. The material sequenced was peripheral blood, taken on day 0 of AZD1222 vaccination. The receptor set was obtained from an adult in good health.

As regards this clone: The sample carries other DNA sequences with the same CDR3. The chain combines TRBV5-5 with TRBJ1-5; D gene uncertain. Trimming took off 0 bases at V and 6 bases at J, with 4 bases between the two ends. This CDR3 spans 12 amino acids. CDR1 is SGHKS and CDR2 is YYEKEE in the germline V gene (reference sequence). CDR3 nucleotide sequence: TGTGCCAGCAGCTTGGCGGGTCAGCCCCAGCATTTT. It specifies CASSLAGQPQHF. Complete variable domain (other parts from reference TRBV5-5 and TRBJ1-5): DAGVTQSPTHLIKTRGQQVTLRCSPISGHKSVSWYQQVLGQGPQFIFQYYEKEERGRGNFPDRFSARQFPNYSSELNVNALLLGDSALYLCASSLAGQPQHFGDGTRLSIL.

The chain uses TRBV7-3 and TRBJ2-1, with D perhaps matching TRBD1 (6 bases). CDR1 and CDR2 from the germline V gene are SGHTA and FQGTGA. This CDR3 is built from 18 residues. The V end was cut by 1 base, the J end by 4 bases, with 20 bases between. The CDR3 spells CASSLRPAPRGGYNEQFF. Here the CDR3 DNA reads TGTGCCAGCAGCTTAAGGCCGGCTCCCCGAGGGGGTTACAATGAGCAGTTCTTC.

The V call is TRBV7-8, the J call TRBJ2-5, with D possibly matching TRBD2 (7 bases). The CDR3 covers 13 residues. Between the trimmed V and J ends, which lost 8 bases and 1 base, there was a span of 11 bases. The germline CDR1 and CDR2 sequences are SGHVS and FQNEAQ. The CDR3 nucleotides read TGTGCCAGCGGCGGGGGCGTCCAAGAGACCCAGTACTTC. This translates into CASGGGVQETQYF.

V and J are TRBV29-1 and TRBJ2-7; TRBD2 agrees at 8 bases. The ends lost 4 bases at V and 5 bases at J; junction bases unmatched: 13. This CDR3 has 15 amino acids. The germline CDR1 and CDR2 sequences are SQVTM and ANQGSEA. CDR3 amino acids: CSVAIAGGALDEQYF. The CDR3 region has the DNA TGCAGCGTTGCCATTGCCGGGGGGGCGTTGGACGAGCAGTACTTC.

The V call is TRBV18, the J call TRBJ2-3, with 11 nucleotides matching TRBD2. With V trimmed by 1 base and J by 1 base, 1 base remained unmatched. The CDR3 loop spans 16 amino acids. Per germline, CDR1 KGHSH and CDR2 LQKENI. This CDR3 is CASSPLLAGGTDTQYF. DNA for the CDR3: TGTGCCAGCTCACCACTACTAGCGGGAGGCACAGATACGCAGTATTTT.

The gene calls are TRBV6-4 and TRBJ2-3; 7 nucleotides agree with TRBD2. The germline V gene encodes CDR1 MRHNA and CDR2 SNTAGT. Trimming took 5 bases from V and 6 from J; bases not matched to a gene: 5. The CDR3 is 13 amino acids. CDR3 protein: CASSFRREDTQYF. The CDR3 nucleotides read TGTGCCAGCAGTTTCCGGCGGGAGGATACGCAGTATTTT.

The chain uses TRBV19 and TRBJ1-3; tentative D call: TRBD1 (5 bases). Germline V gives CDR1 LNHDA, CDR2 SQIVND (reference sequence). The CDR3 has 16 residues. Trimming cost V 7 bases and J 0 bases, with 16 bases left between them. In nucleotides, the CDR3 is TGTGCCAGTATCCCCCGCGGGGGTTACTCTGGAAACACCATATATTTT. Protein product: CASIPRGGYSGNTIYF.

The chain carries TRBV5-1 and TRBJ2-7, with 7 bases fitting TRBD1. The CDR3 is made up of 15 amino acids. V was clipped by 4 bases and J by 10 bases; unmatched bases: 17. CDR1 and CDR2 (germline): SGHRS, YFSETQ. The CDR3: CASSQNLLTGAEQYF. The CDR3 DNA reads as TGCGCCAGCAGCCAGAACCTTTTAACAGGGGCGGAACAGTACTTC.